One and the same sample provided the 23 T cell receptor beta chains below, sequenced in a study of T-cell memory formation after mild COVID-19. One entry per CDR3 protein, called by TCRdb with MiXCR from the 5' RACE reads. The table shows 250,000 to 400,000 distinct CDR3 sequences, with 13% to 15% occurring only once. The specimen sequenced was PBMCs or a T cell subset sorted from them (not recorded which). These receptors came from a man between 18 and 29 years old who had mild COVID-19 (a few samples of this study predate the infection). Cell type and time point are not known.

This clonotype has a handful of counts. In DNA, the CDR3 is TGTGCCTGGAGTGTCGGGAGTAGTGTCTACGAGCAGTACTTC. Translated, it gives CAWSVGSSVYEQYF. The chain carries TRBV30 and TRBJ2-7, with a possible D match to TRBD2 (6 bases). The V end was cut by 0 bases, the J end by 3 bases, with 12 bases between. Germline V gives CDR1 GTSNPN, CDR2 SVGIG (reference sequence). CDR3 length equals 14 residues.

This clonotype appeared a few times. CDR3 residues: CASSQDRGASYEQYF. CDR3 DNA sequence: TGTGCCAGCAGTCAAGACAGGGGAGCCTCCTACGAGCAGTACTTC. The V gene is TRBV6-1, the J gene TRBJ2-7, with 8 bases fitting TRBD1. This CDR3 contains 15 residues. The ends lost 5 bases at V and 0 bases at J; junction bases unmatched: 6. Germline CDR1 MNHNS, CDR2 SASEGT.

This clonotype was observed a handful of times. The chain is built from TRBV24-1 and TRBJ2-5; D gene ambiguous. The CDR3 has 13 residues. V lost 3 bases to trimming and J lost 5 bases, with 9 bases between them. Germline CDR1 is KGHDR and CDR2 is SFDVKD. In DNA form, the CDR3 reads TGTGCCACCAGTGATAGACTCTCGGAGACCCAGTACTTC. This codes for CATSDRLSETQYF.

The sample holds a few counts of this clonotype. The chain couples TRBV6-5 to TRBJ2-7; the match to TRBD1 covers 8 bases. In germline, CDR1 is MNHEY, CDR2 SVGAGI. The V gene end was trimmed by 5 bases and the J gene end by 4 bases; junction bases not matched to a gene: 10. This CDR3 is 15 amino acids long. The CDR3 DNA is TGTGCCAGCAGTCCCCGGACAGGGTTTAAGTACGAGCAGTACGTC. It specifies CASSPRTGFKYEQYV.

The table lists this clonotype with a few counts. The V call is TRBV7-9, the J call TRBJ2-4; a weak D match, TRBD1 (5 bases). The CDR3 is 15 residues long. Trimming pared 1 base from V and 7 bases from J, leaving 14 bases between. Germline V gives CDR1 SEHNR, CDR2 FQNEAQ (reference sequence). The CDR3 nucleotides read TGTGCCAGCAGCTTAGTATCAGGGTGGTGGAACATTCAGTACTTC. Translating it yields CASSLVSGWWNIQYF. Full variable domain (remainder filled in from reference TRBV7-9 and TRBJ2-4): DTGVSQNPRHKITKRGQNVTFRCDPISEHNRLYWYRQTLGQGPEFLTYFQNEAQLEKSRLLSDRFSAERPKGSFSTLEIQRTEQGDSAMYLCASSLVSGWWNIQYFGAGTRLSVL.

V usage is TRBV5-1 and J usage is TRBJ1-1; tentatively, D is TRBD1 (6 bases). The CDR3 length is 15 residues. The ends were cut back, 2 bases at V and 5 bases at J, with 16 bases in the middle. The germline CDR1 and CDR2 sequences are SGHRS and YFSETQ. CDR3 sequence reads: CASSFRGASGTEAFF. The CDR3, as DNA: TGCGCCAGCAGCTTTCGGGGGGCTTCAGGAACTGAAGCTTTCTTT.

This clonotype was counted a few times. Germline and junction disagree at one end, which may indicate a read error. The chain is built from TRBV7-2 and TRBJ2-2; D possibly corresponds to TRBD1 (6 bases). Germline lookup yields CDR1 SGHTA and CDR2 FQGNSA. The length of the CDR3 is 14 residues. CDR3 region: CASSLDSNIGELFF. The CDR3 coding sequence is TGTGCCAGCAGCTTGGACAGCAACATCGGGGAGCTGTTTTTT.

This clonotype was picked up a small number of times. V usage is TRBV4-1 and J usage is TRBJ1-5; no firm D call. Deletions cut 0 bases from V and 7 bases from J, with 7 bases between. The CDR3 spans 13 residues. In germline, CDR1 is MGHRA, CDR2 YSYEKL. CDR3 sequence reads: CASSQDNLQPQHF. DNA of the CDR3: TGCGCCAGCAGCCAAGATAACCTCCAGCCCCAGCATTTT.

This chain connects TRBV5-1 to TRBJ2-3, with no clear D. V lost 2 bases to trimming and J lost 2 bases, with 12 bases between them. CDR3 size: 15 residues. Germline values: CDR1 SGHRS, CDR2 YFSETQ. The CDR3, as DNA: TGCGCCAGCAGCTTAGGCACAGCCGACACAGATACGCAGTATTTT. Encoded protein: CASSLGTADTDTQYF.

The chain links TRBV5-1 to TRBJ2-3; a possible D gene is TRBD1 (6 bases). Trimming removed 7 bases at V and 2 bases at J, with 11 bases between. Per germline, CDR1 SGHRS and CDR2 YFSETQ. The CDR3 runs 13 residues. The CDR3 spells CASSGQSTDTQYF. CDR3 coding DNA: TGCGCCAGCTCCGGACAGTCCACAGATACGCAGTATTTT.

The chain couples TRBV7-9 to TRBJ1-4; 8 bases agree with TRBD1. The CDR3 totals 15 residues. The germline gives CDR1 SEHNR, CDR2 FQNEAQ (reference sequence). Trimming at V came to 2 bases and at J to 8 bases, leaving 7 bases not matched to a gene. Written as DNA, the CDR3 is TGTGCCAGCAGCTTACAGGGGGCCCAGACAGAAAAACTGTTTTTT. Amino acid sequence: CASSLQGAQTEKLFF.

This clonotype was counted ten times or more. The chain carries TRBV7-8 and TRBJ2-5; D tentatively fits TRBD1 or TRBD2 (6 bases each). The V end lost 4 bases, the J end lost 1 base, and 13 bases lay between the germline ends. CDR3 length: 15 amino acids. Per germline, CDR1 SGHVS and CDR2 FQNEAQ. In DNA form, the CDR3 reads TGTGCCAGCAGCTGGGGGGCGGGGCGCCAAGAGACCCAGTACTTC. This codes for CASSWGAGRQETQYF. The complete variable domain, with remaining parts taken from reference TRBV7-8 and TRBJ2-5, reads GAGVSQSPRYKVAKRGQDVALRCDPISGHVSLFWYQQALGQGPEFLTYFQNEAQLDKSGLPSDRFFAERPEGSVSTLKIQRTQQEDSAVYLCASSWGAGRQETQYFGPGTRLLVL.

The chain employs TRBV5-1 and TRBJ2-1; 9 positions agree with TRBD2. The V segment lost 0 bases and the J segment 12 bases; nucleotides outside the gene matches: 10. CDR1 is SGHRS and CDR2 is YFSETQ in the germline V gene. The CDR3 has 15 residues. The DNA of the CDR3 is TGCGCCAGCAGCTTGGGTGGGACTAGCCGTGTGGTGCAGTTCTTC. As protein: CASSLGGTSRVVQFF.

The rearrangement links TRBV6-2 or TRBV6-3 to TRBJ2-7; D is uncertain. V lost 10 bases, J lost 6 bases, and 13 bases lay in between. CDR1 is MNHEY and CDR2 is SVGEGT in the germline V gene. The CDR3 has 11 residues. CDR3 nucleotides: TGTGCCACCCAGAACAGAGTCGAGCAGTACGTC. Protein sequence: CATQNRVEQYV.

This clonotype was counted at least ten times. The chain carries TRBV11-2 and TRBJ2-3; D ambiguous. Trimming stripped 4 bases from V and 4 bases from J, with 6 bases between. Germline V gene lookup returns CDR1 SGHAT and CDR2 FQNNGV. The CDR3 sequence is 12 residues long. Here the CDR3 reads CASSSGSDTQYF. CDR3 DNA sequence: TGTGCCAGCAGCTCGGGCTCAGATACGCAGTATTTT.

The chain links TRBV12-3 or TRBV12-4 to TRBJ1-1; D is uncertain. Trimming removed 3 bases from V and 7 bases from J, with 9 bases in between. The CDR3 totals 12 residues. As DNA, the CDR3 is TGTGCCAGCAGTTTCGAGGGTAGTGAAGCTTTCTTT. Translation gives CASSFEGSEAFF.

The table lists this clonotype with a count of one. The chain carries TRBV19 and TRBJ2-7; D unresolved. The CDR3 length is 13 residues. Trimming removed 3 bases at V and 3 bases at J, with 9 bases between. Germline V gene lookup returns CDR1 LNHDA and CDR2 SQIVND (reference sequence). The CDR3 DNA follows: TGTGCCAGTAGTATCTATGCCAACTACGAGCAGTACTTC. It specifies CASSIYANYEQYF.

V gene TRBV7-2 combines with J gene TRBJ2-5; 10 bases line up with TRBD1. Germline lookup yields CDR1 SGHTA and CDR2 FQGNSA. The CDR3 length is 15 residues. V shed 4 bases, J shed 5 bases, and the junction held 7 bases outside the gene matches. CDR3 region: CASSSPDRGTETQYF. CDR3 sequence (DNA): TGTGCCAGCAGCTCCCCGGACAGGGGGACGGAGACCCAGTACTTC.

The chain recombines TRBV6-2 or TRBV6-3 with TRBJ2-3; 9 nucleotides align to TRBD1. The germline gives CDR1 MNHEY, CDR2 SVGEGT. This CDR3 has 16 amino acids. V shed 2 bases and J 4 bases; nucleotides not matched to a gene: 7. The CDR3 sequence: CASSYVVGQGADTQYF. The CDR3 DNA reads TGTGCCAGCAGTTACGTCGTGGGACAGGGTGCAGATACGCAGTATTTT.

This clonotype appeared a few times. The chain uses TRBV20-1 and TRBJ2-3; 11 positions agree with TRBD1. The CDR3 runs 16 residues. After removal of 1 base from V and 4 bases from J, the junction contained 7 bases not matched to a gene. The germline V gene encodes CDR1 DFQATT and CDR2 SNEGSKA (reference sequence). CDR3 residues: CSARGGTGGGADTQYF. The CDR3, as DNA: TGCAGTGCTAGAGGAGGGACAGGGGGGGGCGCAGATACGCAGTATTTT.

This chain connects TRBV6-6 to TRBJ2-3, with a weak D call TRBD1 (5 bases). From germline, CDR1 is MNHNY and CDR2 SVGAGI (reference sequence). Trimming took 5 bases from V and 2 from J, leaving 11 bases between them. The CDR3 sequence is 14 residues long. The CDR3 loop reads CASSPYGATDTQYF. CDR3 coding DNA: TGTGCCAGCAGTCCATATGGGGCCACAGATACGCAGTATTTT.

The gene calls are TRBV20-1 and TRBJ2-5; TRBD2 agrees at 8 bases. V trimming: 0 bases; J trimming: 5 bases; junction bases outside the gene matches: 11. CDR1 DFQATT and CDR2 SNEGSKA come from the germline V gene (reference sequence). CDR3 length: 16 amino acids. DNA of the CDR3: TGCAGTGCTAGAGATCTCCGGGGACTAGTTTCGGAGACCCAGTACTTC. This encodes CSARDLRGLVSETQYF.

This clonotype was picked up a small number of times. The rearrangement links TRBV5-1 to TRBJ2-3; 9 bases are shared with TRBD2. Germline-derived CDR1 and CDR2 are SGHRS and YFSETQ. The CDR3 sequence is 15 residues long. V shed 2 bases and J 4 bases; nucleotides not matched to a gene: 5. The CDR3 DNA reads TGCGCCAGCAGCTTCGGCGGGGGGGCGGCAGATACGCAGTATTTT. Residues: CASSFGGGAADTQYF.